This is a list of T cell receptor beta chains from one sample in a study of Ad26.COV2.S vaccination and SARS-CoV-2 variants. Measured with immunoSEQ multiplex PCR; TCRdb has only the in-frame clones, and not every one. The sample contains roughly 380,000 clones, roughly 81% of which appear only once. Source: peripheral blood, taken in a trial of Ad26.COV2.S vaccine versus placebo. These receptors all stem from a person between 18 and 60 years old who received the Ad26.COV2.S COVID-19 vaccine or a placebo. Both conserved end residues are part of each CDR3. The order of the fields is J gene, clone size, V gene, D gene, CDR3 DNA, CDR3 protein. The D gene is left open where the match is weak. Expanded clones get a size class; other rows say once, few or many, or leave the size out.

j_gene: TRBJ1-2
abundance: .
v_gene: TRBV7-2
d_gene: .
CDR3nt: TGTGCCAGCAGCTTCGCGGGGGCGCAAGGCTACACCTTC
CDR3aa: CASSFAGAQGYTF

j_gene: TRBJ2-1
abundance: .
v_gene: TRBV9
d_gene: TRBD2
CDR3nt: TGTGCCAGCAGCTTTGGACTAGCGGGAGGGGGGGAGCAGTTCTTC
CDR3aa: CASSFGLAGGGEQFF

j_gene: TRBJ1-2
abundance: .
v_gene: TRBV28
d_gene: TRBD1
CDR3nt: TGTGCCAGCAGTTTTCGGACAGGTTTCACTGGCTACACCTTC
CDR3aa: CASSFRTGFTGYTF

j_gene: TRBJ2-1
abundance: .
v_gene: TRBV6-5
d_gene: .
CDR3nt: TGTGCCAGCAGTTCCTCGGGCAATGAGCAGTTCTTC
CDR3aa: CASSSSGNEQFF

j_gene: TRBJ2-3
abundance: few
v_gene: TRBV11-3
d_gene: .
CDR3nt: TGTGCCAGCAGCTTAGGAGGGACCCGCACAGATACGCAGTATTTT
CDR3aa: CASSLGGTRTDTQYF

j_gene: TRBJ1-3
abundance: .
v_gene: TRBV6-4
d_gene: TRBD1
CDR3nt: TGTGCCAGCACGGTCAACCCGGGACAGGGGAATCAAGCTCGAAACACCATATATTTT
CDR3aa: CASTVNPGQGNQARNTIYF

j_gene: TRBJ1-3
abundance: .
v_gene: TRBV7-9
d_gene: .
CDR3nt: TGTGCCAGCAGCTTCGCCACAAGCTCTGGAAACACCATATATTTT
CDR3aa: CASSFATSSGNTIYF

j_gene: TRBJ2-3
abundance: few
v_gene: TRBV7-2
d_gene: .
CDR3nt: TGTGCCAGCAGTTCAATCCTACCCACAGATACGCAGTATTTT
CDR3aa: CASSSILPTDTQYF

j_gene: TRBJ1-5
abundance: .
v_gene: TRBV27
d_gene: .
CDR3nt: TGTGCCAGCAGTCGGGGTGGAAATCAGCCCCAGCATTTT
CDR3aa: CASSRGGNQPQHF

j_gene: TRBJ1-5
abundance: .
v_gene: TRBV7-8
d_gene: .
CDR3nt: TGTGCCAGCAGCCTAGCCCGGGATCAGCCCCAGCATTTT
CDR3aa: CASSLARDQPQHF

j_gene: TRBJ2-7
abundance: .
v_gene: TRBV20-1
d_gene: TRBD1
CDR3nt: TGCAGTGCTAGTGACAACAGGGGCGAGCAGTACTTC
CDR3aa: CSASDNRGEQYF

j_gene: TRBJ2-3
abundance: .
v_gene: TRBV11-2
d_gene: TRBD2
CDR3nt: TGTGCCAGCAGCTTAGATTCAGCGGGGGGCACAGATACGCAGTATTTT
CDR3aa: CASSLDSAGGTDTQYF

j_gene: TRBJ2-3
abundance: .
v_gene: TRBV10-1
d_gene: .
CDR3nt: TGCGCCAGCAGTGAGTCGATGGGCCGGGGAACAGATACGCAGTATTTT
CDR3aa: CASSESMGRGTDTQYF

j_gene: TRBJ2-5
abundance: once
v_gene: TRBV30
d_gene: .
CDR3nt: TGTGCCTGGAGTGTAAACTTCCAAGAGACCCAGTACTTC
CDR3aa: CAWSVNFQETQYF

j_gene: TRBJ2-2
abundance: .
v_gene: TRBV30
d_gene: .
CDR3nt: TGTGCCTGGGATACAGGGGGGGCCGGGGAGCTGTTTTTT
CDR3aa: CAWDTGGAGELFF

j_gene: TRBJ2-6
abundance: .
v_gene: TRBV27
d_gene: .
CDR3nt: TGTGCCAGCAGTTTATCGGTGCTCCGTGGGATTTCTGGGGCCAACGTCCTGACTTTC
CDR3aa: CASSLSVLRGISGANVLTF

j_gene: TRBJ1-6
abundance: .
v_gene: TRBV28
d_gene: .
CDR3nt: TGTGCCAGCAGTCTCCAGGGTGTGGGTTCACCCCTCCACTTT
CDR3aa: CASSLQGVGSPLHF

j_gene: TRBJ1-6
abundance: .
v_gene: TRBV5-6
d_gene: TRBD1
CDR3nt: TGTGCCAGCAGCACCCGGGACAGGGTTTTTTCACCCCTCCACTTT
CDR3aa: CASSTRDRVFSPLHF

j_gene: TRBJ2-5
abundance: .
v_gene: TRBV5-1
d_gene: TRBD1
CDR3nt: TGCGCCAGCAGCTCCCAAGACAGGGGGAGGGAGACCCAGTACTTC
CDR3aa: CASSSQDRGRETQYF

j_gene: TRBJ2-2
abundance: few
v_gene: TRBV2
d_gene: .
CDR3nt: TGTGCCAGCAGTGATGCCAGGGCGAACACCGGGGAGCTGTTTTTT
CDR3aa: CASSDARANTGELFF

j_gene: TRBJ2-4
abundance: .
v_gene: TRBV29-1
d_gene: .
CDR3nt: TGCAGCGTTGGTGGCAGCCTAGCCAAAAACATTCAGTACTTC
CDR3aa: CSVGGSLAKNIQYF

j_gene: TRBJ1-4
abundance: .
v_gene: TRBV7-2
d_gene: TRBD1
CDR3nt: TGTGCCAGCAGTCTTCAGGGGGCAATAAATGAAAAACTGTTTTTT
CDR3aa: CASSLQGAINEKLFF

j_gene: TRBJ1-5
abundance: .
v_gene: TRBV19
d_gene: TRBD1
CDR3nt: TGTGCCAGTAGCGGAGCGGGACAGGGCTTTAGGAGCAATCAGCCCCAGCATTTT
CDR3aa: CASSGAGQGFRSNQPQHF

j_gene: TRBJ2-7
abundance: .
v_gene: TRBV7-2
d_gene: TRBD1
CDR3nt: TGTGCCAGCAGCGCCGGACAGGGGGCGGCGTACGAGCAGTACTTC
CDR3aa: CASSAGQGAAYEQYF

j_gene: TRBJ2-2
abundance: .
v_gene: TRBV20-1
d_gene: .
CDR3nt: TGCAGTGCGGTTGGGTCCGGGGAGCTGTTTTTT
CDR3aa: CSAVGSGELFF

j_gene: TRBJ2-2
abundance: .
v_gene: TRBV4-1
d_gene: .
CDR3nt: TGCGCCAGCAGAATTCGAAGTGGTTGGGACACCGGGGAGCTGTTTTTT
CDR3aa: CASRIRSGWDTGELFF

j_gene: TRBJ2-1
abundance: .
v_gene: TRBV18
d_gene: .
CDR3nt: TGTGCCAGCTCCCAGGCGGGGCAGGAGGATGAGCAGTTCTTC
CDR3aa: CASSQAGQEDEQFF

j_gene: TRBJ1-5
abundance: .
v_gene: TRBV6-6
d_gene: .
CDR3nt: TGTGCCAGCACTGAAATTAGCAATCAGCCCCAGCATTTT
CDR3aa: CASTEISNQPQHF

j_gene: TRBJ2-3
abundance: .
v_gene: TRBV20-1
d_gene: TRBD2
CDR3nt: TGCAGTTGCGAGCGGGGACTATCAGAGTATTTT
CDR3aa: CSCERGLSEYF

j_gene: TRBJ2-2
abundance: .
v_gene: TRBV19
d_gene: .
CDR3nt: TGTGCCAGTAGTAAGGGGGACGGGTACACCGGGGAGCTGTTTTTT
CDR3aa: CASSKGDGYTGELFF

j_gene: TRBJ2-1
abundance: .
v_gene: TRBV11-2
d_gene: .
CDR3nt: TGTGCCAGCAGCCCCAACCTCAACACGGCCTACAATGAGCAGTTCTTC
CDR3aa: CASSPNLNTAYNEQFF

j_gene: TRBJ2-2
abundance: .
v_gene: TRBV4-1
d_gene: .
CDR3nt: TGCGCCAGCAGCCAAGAAGGGCGGCACAGGGACACCGGGGAGCTGTTTTTT
CDR3aa: CASSQEGRHRDTGELFF

j_gene: TRBJ2-7
abundance: .
v_gene: TRBV6-5
d_gene: .
CDR3nt: TGTGCCAGCAGTTATTCCCATTCCTACGAGCAGTACTTC
CDR3aa: CASSYSHSYEQYF

j_gene: TRBJ2-5
abundance: .
v_gene: TRBV28
d_gene: .
CDR3nt: TGTGCCAGCAGTTTTTCCGGGACGGAAGATGAGACCCAGTACTTC
CDR3aa: CASSFSGTEDETQYF

j_gene: TRBJ1-5
abundance: once
v_gene: TRBV19
d_gene: .
CDR3nt: TGTGCCAGTAGTATGAGCGAGCGGAGGCCCCAGCATTTT
CDR3aa: CASSMSERRPQHF

j_gene: TRBJ2-5
abundance: .
v_gene: TRBV21-1
d_gene: .
CDR3nt: TGTGCCAGCAGCATCAGGCTACAAGAGACCCAGTACTTC
CDR3aa: CASSIRLQETQYF